The 14 T cell receptor beta chains reported below all come from one sample, sequenced in a study of graft-versus-host responses after intestinal transplantation. TCRdb keeps only in-frame clones here, not all; method: immunoSEQ multiplex PCR. The repertoire holds 20,000 to 25,000 clones, with around 54% as singletons. The sequences come from alloreactive CD4+ T cells from a mixed lymphocyte reaction culture, collected before intestinal transplant. Subset indicated: CFSE-low proliferating T cells sorted from roughly six-day pre-transplant mixed lymphocyte reaction (GvH or HvG direction). Every receptor here comes from a human patient who received an intestinal transplant.

This clone has only a few counts. The chain combines TRBV27 with TRBJ1-6; perhaps TRBD1 as D (5 bases). The V and J ends lost 1 base and 4 bases respectively, with 8 bases between them. Germline assignment: CDR1 MNHEY and CDR2 SMNVEV (reference sequence). This CDR3 has 15 residues. The DNA of the CDR3 is TGTGCCAGCAGTTTATGGGGCAGTTATAATTCACCCCTCCACTTT. This encodes CASSLWGSYNSPLHF.

Sample share makes this clone medium-sized. The J gene is TRBJ1-5, the V gene TRBV30, with 8 positions matching TRBD1. Losses at the gene ends were 6 bases for V and 6 bases for J; bases not matched to a gene: 10. The CDR3 runs to 14 residues. CDR1 is GTSNPN and CDR2 is SVGIG in the germline V gene (reference sequence). This chain's CDR3 is CACSQGARGQPQHF. The CDR3, as DNA: TGTGCCTGCTCTCAGGGGGCGCGGGGTCAGCCCCAGCATTTT.

This clone came up a few times. V usage is TRBV6-1 and J usage is TRBJ2-7; D not resolved. The CDR3 is made up of 14 amino acids. V gave up 2 bases and J gave up 0 bases, with 8 bases separating them. Germline loops: CDR1 MNHNS, CDR2 SASEGT. The chain's CDR3 is CASSEQFNSYEQYF. CDR3 DNA sequence: TGTGCCAGCAGTGAACAGTTTAACTCCTACGAGCAGTACTTC.

This clone appeared a single time. V gene TRBV11-3 combines with J gene TRBJ2-4; maybe TRBD2 (5 bases). Germline CDR1 reads SGHNT; CDR2 reads YENEEA. The CDR3 covers 16 residues. Deletions cut 4 bases from V and 0 bases from J, with 13 bases between. CDR3: CASSSEGELAKNIQYF. The DNA of the CDR3 is TGTGCCAGCAGCTCCGAGGGAGAACTAGCCAAAAACATTCAGTACTTC. Full variable domain (outside the CDR3, taken from reference TRBV11-3 and TRBJ2-4): EAGVVQSPRYKIIEKKQPVAFWCNPISGHNTLYWYLQNLGQGPELLIRYENEEAVDDSQLPKDRFSAERLKGVDSTLKIQPAELGDSAVYLCASSSEGELAKNIQYFGAGTRLSVL.

This chain uses TRBV19 with TRBJ2-4; 9 nucleotides line up with TRBD2. The CDR3 covers 16 residues. Germline lookup yields CDR1 LNHDA and CDR2 SQIVND (reference sequence). V lost 0 bases, J lost 7 bases, and 7 bases stayed unmatched. CDR3 in DNA: TGTGCCAGTAGTATAGAATCTGGCGGGGGGGCGAACATTCAGTACTTC. It translates to CASSIESGGGANIQYF.

This chain links TRBV9 with TRBJ2-1, with 10 bases aligning to TRBD2. With 0 bases clipped from V and 3 bases from J, the junction kept 3 bases outside the gene matches. Germline V lookup: CDR1 SGDLS, CDR2 YYNGEE. The CDR3 is made up of 16 amino acids. CDR3 nucleotide sequence: TGTGCCAGCAGCGTAGTGGGACTAGCGAACTACAATGAGCAGTTCTTC. Protein: CASSVVGLANYNEQFF. The full variable domain, rest sourced from reference TRBV9 and TRBJ2-1, is DSGVTQTPKHLITATGQRVTLRCSPRSGDLSVYWYQQSLDQGLQFLIQYYNGEERAKGNILERFSAQQFPDLHSELNLSSLELGDSALYFCASSVVGLANYNEQFFGPGTRLTVL.

The sample holds a few counts of this clone. CDR3 sequence: CASSPPGTGGYGYTF. DNA for the CDR3: TGCGCCAGCAGCCCTCCCGGGACAGGGGGCTATGGCTACACCTTC. The V call is TRBV5-1, the J call TRBJ1-2; 11 nucleotides align to TRBD1. The germline V gene encodes CDR1 SGHRS and CDR2 YFSETQ. The CDR3 consists of 15 residues. Losses at the gene ends were 4 bases for V and 4 bases for J; bases not matched to a gene: 6. The whole variable domain, remainder taken from reference TRBV5-1 and TRBJ1-2, is KAGVTQTPRYLIKTRGQQVTLSCSPISGHRSVSWYQQTPGQGLQFLFEYFSETQRNKGNFPGRFSGRQFSNSRSEMNVSTLELGDSALYLCASSPPGTGGYGYTFGSGTRLTVV.

The chain combines TRBV29-1 with TRBJ2-1, with TRBD2 matching 14 bases. There are 15 residues in the CDR3. Germline V CDR1 and CDR2: SQVTM, ANQGSEA. V dropped 4 bases and J dropped 6; count of bases not matched to a gene: 5. CDR3 sequence reads: CSVAAGTSGGNEQFF. Here the CDR3 DNA reads TGCAGCGTTGCGGCCGGGACTAGCGGGGGCAATGAGCAGTTCTTC.

This clone showed up just a few times. The chain couples TRBV10-3 to TRBJ2-3; 9 bases align to TRBD1. V gave up 9 bases and J gave up 6 bases; unmatched junction bases: 7. This CDR3 spans 13 amino acids. In germline, CDR1 is ENHRY, CDR2 SYGVKD. CDR3 DNA: TGTGCCATTCACAGGGGGCTCGGGGATACGCAGTATTTT. Protein: CAIHRGLGDTQYF.

This clone was observed a few times. The chain couples TRBV11-2 to TRBJ1-1; TRBD1 is a possible D gene (6 bases). The CDR3 has 15 residues. The V gene lost 4 bases and the J gene lost 0 bases, with 12 bases spanning the gap. Germline loops: CDR1 SGHAT, CDR2 FQNNGV. The CDR3 nucleotides are TGTGCCAGCAGCTCACAGGGTAGATTGAACACTGAAGCTTTCTTT. It codes for CASSSQGRLNTEAFF.

This rearrangement joins TRBV30 to TRBJ2-7, with a weak D call TRBD2 (6 bases). Germline V gives CDR1 GTSNPN, CDR2 SVGIG (reference sequence). The CDR3 runs to 16 residues. Trimming left V 1 base short and J 2 bases short, with 18 bases between. In DNA, the CDR3 is TGTGCCTGGAGTGCCCAGCGGGTTCGGTTGGCCTACGAGCAGTACTTC. Translated, it gives CAWSAQRVRLAYEQYF.

Worth noting for this clone: Other DNA variants within this sample encode the same CDR3. The chain has TRBV7-9 and TRBJ1-4; perhaps TRBD1 as D (5 bases). Germline V lookup: CDR1 SEHNR, CDR2 FQNEAQ (reference sequence). Trimming took off 1 base at V and 3 bases at J, with 9 bases between the two ends. The CDR3 has 15 residues. The DNA for the CDR3 is TGTGCCAGCAGCTTAGAAGGGGCACCTAATGAAAAACTGTTTTTT. Translating gives CASSLEGAPNEKLFF.

The CDR3 DNA reads as TGTGCCAGCAGCCCGGGGCGCGGGGGGCGAACCGGGGAGCTGTTTTTT. Amino acid sequence: CASSPGRGGRTGELFF. The chain uses TRBV5-4 and TRBJ2-2; 8 bases agree with TRBD2. CDR1 SGHNT and CDR2 YYREEE come from the germline V gene (reference sequence). V trimming: 4 bases; J trimming: 5 bases; junction bases outside the gene matches: 10. The CDR3 is 16 amino acids. Using reference TRBV5-4 and TRBJ2-2 for the parts outside the CDR3, the full variable domain is ETGVTQSPTHLIKTRGQQVTLRCSSQSGHNTVSWYQQALGQGPQFIFQYYREEENGRGNFPPRFSGLQFPNYSSELNVNALELDDSALYLCASSPGRGGRTGELFFGEGSRLTVL.

This chain uses TRBV2 with TRBJ2-2, with TRBD1 matching over 7 bases. Germline CDR1 SNHLY, CDR2 FYNNEI. CDR3 length: 15 residues. The junction had 10 bases not matched to a gene; V was cut back by 6 bases and J by 6 bases. The CDR3 protein is CASRIGQVGAGELFF. The CDR3 nucleotides are TGTGCCAGCAGAATAGGACAGGTCGGGGCCGGGGAGCTGTTTTTT.